The 17 T cell receptor beta chains below come from one sample, sequenced in a study of CD8 T cells in Susac syndrome (dated by TCRdb to between 2017 and 2020). The library came from the immunoSEQ multiplex PCR assay. RNA was extracted using the RNeasy kit, and roughly 0.5 to 1 microgram was reverse transcribed with random hexamers. Using fastp at Q25 and MiXCR, TCRdb reprocessed the public reads and kept productive beta chains. Entries are consolidated by CDR3 protein sequence, retaining the most common genes and DNA. This sample holds some 260,000 distinct CDR3 sequences; 93% were observed only once. The top ten constitute 0.065% to 0.075% of the sample. The sample consisted of CD4+ T cells from PBMCs. The receptors stem from a human donor with multiple sclerosis.

This chain joins TRBV7-7 and TRBJ2-3; D not resolved. CDR3 size: 14 residues. The V gene lost 5 bases and the J gene lost 2 bases, with 11 bases spanning the gap. Germline CDR1 reads SSHAT; CDR2 reads FNYEAQ (reference sequence). The CDR3 loop is CASSPRMDTDTQYF. DNA for the CDR3: TGTGCCAGCAGCCCAAGAATGGACACAGATACGCAGTATTTT.

The V and J genes are TRBV23-1 and TRBJ2-7; the D gene is possibly TRBD2 (6 bases). TRBV23-1 carries the ORF label, with uncertain function. There are 19 residues in the CDR3. Trimming pared 4 bases from V and 4 bases from J, leaving 29 bases between. CDR3 DNA: TGCGCCAGCAGTCCGGCCTTGGGGGGTCGAAACGGCTACGGGTACGAGCAGTACGTC. It encodes CASSPALGGRNGYGYEQYV.

V and J are TRBV6-5 and TRBJ2-3, with 11 bases identical to TRBD2. Germline assignment: CDR1 MNHEY and CDR2 SVGAGI. V shed 4 bases, J shed 4 bases, and the junction held 10 bases outside the gene matches. The CDR3 loop spans 17 amino acids. The CDR3 nucleotides read TGTGCCAGCAGTTCTGCTAGCGGGGGGAACCTCCCAGATACGCAGTATTTT. It codes for CASSSASGGNLPDTQYF.

V usage is TRBV5-1 and J usage is TRBJ1-6, with D possibly matching TRBD1 (6 bases). Looked up from germline, CDR1 is SGHRS and CDR2 is YFSETQ. The CDR3 sequence is 14 residues long. V was cut by 2 bases and J by 8 bases, with 11 bases left in between. The CDR3 nucleotides read TGCGCCAGCAGCTTCAGGGGCCAGGATTCACCCCTCCACTTT. Translation gives CASSFRGQDSPLHF.

The chain recombines TRBV10-2 with TRBJ2-5; 8 nucleotides agree with TRBD2. After removal of 8 bases from V and 5 bases from J, the junction contained 13 bases not matched to a gene. Germline CDR1 WSHSY, CDR2 SAAADI. This CDR3 contains 15 residues. The DNA for the CDR3 is TGCGCCAGCGGATCGGGCGGGGGGTTCAGGGAGACCCAGTACTTC. It yields the protein CASGSGGGFRETQYF.

This sequence joins TRBV20-1 and TRBJ2-2; no clear D gene. Between the trimmed V and J ends, which lost 3 bases and 6 bases, there was a span of 8 bases. CDR3 size: 12 residues. CDR1 is DFQATT and CDR2 is SNEGSKA in the germline V gene (reference sequence). CDR3 residues: CSASGRPGELFF. CDR3 nucleotides: TGCAGTGCTAGCGGTCGGCCCGGGGAGCTGTTTTTT.

V is TRBV20-1 and J is TRBJ1-1; D is possibly TRBD1 (5 bases). Trimming removed 6 bases from V and 0 bases from J, with 11 bases in between. The CDR3 totals 13 residues. CDR1 DFQATT and CDR2 SNEGSKA come from the germline V gene (reference sequence). The CDR3 coding sequence is TGCAGTGCCAAGGGACGGCTGAACACTGAAGCTTTCTTT. It codes for CSAKGRLNTEAFF.

The chain uses TRBV24-1 and TRBJ2-5, with D unclear. The CDR3 sequence is 15 residues long. The V and J ends lost 4 bases and 3 bases respectively, with 14 bases between them. Germline assignment: CDR1 KGHDR and CDR2 SFDVKD. CDR3 region: CATSDPGSFEETQYF. DNA for the CDR3: TGTGCCACCAGTGACCCTGGTAGTTTCGAAGAGACCCAGTACTTC.

This chain joins TRBV7-9 and TRBJ1-6; tentative D call: TRBD1 (6 bases). The CDR3 contains 18 residues. The V gene lost 4 bases and the J gene lost 7 bases, with 23 bases spanning the gap. Germline V lookup: CDR1 SEHNR, CDR2 FQNEAQ (reference sequence). This CDR3 reads CASSSRQTGLYGNSPLHF. CDR3 DNA sequence: TGTGCCAGCAGCTCCCGTCAGACAGGCCTGTATGGAAATTCACCCCTCCACTTT.

The chain combines TRBV28 with TRBJ2-6; TRBD1 matches 7 bases. Germline assignment: CDR1 MDHEN and CDR2 SYDVKM. This CDR3 region has 19 residues. Losses at the gene ends were 2 bases for V and 0 bases for J; bases not matched to a gene: 10. CDR3 sequence reads: CASSLRPTGAGSGANVLTF. CDR3 DNA: TGTGCCAGCAGTTTAAGGCCCACAGGGGCTGGCTCTGGGGCCAACGTCCTGACTTTC. The full variable domain, completed using reference TRBV28 and TRBJ2-6, is DVKVTQSSRYLVKRTGEKVFLECVQDMDHENMFWYRQDPGLGLRLIYFSYDVKMKEKGDIPEGYSVSREKKERFSLILESASTNQTSMYLCASSLRPTGAGSGANVLTFGAGSRLTVL.

The chain links TRBV2 to TRBJ2-3; TRBD2 agrees at 7 bases. Germline V gene sequence: CDR1 SNHLY, CDR2 FYNNEI. CDR3 size: 14 residues. The V segment lost 7 bases and the J segment 2 bases; nucleotides outside the gene matches: 6. In DNA, the CDR3 is TGTGCCAGCACTCGGGCGGGAGCCACAGATACGCAGTATTTT. Translated, it gives CASTRAGATDTQYF.

V usage is TRBV30 and J usage is TRBJ2-3, with D perhaps matching TRBD2 (5 bases). Germline CDR1 reads GTSNPN; CDR2 reads SVGIG (reference sequence). CDR3 length: 14 amino acids. V shed 1 base and J shed 6 bases, with 14 bases lying between them. The CDR3 here is CAWSGGISGDTQYF. As DNA, the CDR3 is TGTGCCTGGAGTGGAGGGATATCGGGGGATACGCAGTATTTT.

The V gene is TRBV30, the J gene TRBJ1-4; D call uncertain. V shed 0 bases and J shed 0 bases, with 5 bases lying between them. The CDR3 is 14 residues long. The germline V gene encodes CDR1 GTSNPN and CDR2 SVGIG (reference sequence). As DNA, the CDR3 is TGTGCCTGGAGTGTACTCTCAACTAATGAAAAACTGTTTTTT. It specifies CAWSVLSTNEKLFF.

The chain is built from TRBV3-1 and TRBJ2-5; a weak D match, TRBD2 (6 bases). The CDR3 sequence is 14 residues long. V lost 4 bases and J 2 bases, leaving 11 bases between the germline ends. Per germline, CDR1 LGHDT and CDR2 YNNKEL (reference sequence). The CDR3 region has the DNA TGTGCCAGCAGCCGAAAGCGGGCACAAGAGACCCAGTACTTC. This codes for CASSRKRAQETQYF.

This clonotype was detected only once. The chain has TRBV21-1 and TRBJ1-4; the D call of TRBD1 is as the table states it, not checked on the DNA. TRBV21-1 is tagged as a pseudogene. This CDR3 comprises 15 residues. As DNA, the CDR3 is TGTGCCAGCATTAATAGTAAGGGGGCGTCGGGAAAACTGTTTTTT. Its translation is CASINSKGASGKLFF.

The V and J genes are TRBV30 and TRBJ1-6, with no clear D. CDR1 GTSNPN and CDR2 SVGIG come from the germline V gene (reference sequence). V lost 1 base to trimming and J lost 11 bases, with 6 bases between them. CDR3 size: 11 residues. The CDR3 bases are TGTGCCTGGAGTGACGCGCCACCCCTCCACTTT. Protein product: CAWSDAPPLHF. The variable domain in full, with the rest retrieved from reference TRBV30 and TRBJ1-6, is SQTIHQWPATLVQPVGSPLSLECTVEGTSNPNLYWYRQAAGRGLQLLFYSVGIGQISSEVPQNLSASRPQDRQFILSSKKLLLSDSGFYLCAWSDAPPLHFGNGTRLTVT.

This chain joins TRBV24-1 and TRBJ2-1; D is tentatively TRBD1 or TRBD2 (5 bases each). The CDR3 has 16 residues. V gave up 4 bases and J gave up 9 bases, with 21 bases separating them. Germline-derived CDR1 and CDR2 are KGHDR and SFDVKD. The CDR3 nucleotides are TGTGCCACCAGTGACTCAGGGCCGGGGAGATATCGTGAGCAGTTCTTC. Translated, it gives CATSDSGPGRYREQFF.